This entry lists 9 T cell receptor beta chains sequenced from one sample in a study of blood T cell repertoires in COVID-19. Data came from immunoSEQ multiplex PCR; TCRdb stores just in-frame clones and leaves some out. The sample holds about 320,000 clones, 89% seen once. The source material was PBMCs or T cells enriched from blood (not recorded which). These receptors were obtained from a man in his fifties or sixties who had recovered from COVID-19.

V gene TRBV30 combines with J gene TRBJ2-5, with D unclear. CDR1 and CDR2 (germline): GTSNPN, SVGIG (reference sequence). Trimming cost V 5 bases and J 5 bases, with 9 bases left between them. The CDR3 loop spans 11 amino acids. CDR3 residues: CAWGAGETQYF. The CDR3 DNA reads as TGTGCCTGGGGTGCCGGGGAGACCCAGTACTTC.

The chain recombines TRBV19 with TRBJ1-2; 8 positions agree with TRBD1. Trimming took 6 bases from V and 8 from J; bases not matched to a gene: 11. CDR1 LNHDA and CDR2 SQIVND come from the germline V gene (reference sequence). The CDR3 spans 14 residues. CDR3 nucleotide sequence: TGTGCCAGTAGGGAACAAGACAGGGGAGGGGGCTACACCTTC. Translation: CASREQDRGGGYTF.

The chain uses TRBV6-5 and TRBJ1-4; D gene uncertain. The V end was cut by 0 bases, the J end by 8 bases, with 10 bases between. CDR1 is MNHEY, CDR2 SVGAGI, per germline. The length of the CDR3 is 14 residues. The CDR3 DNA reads TGTGCCAGCAGTTACTCCGGGTCTCGGGAAAAACTGTTTTTT. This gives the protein CASSYSGSREKLFF.

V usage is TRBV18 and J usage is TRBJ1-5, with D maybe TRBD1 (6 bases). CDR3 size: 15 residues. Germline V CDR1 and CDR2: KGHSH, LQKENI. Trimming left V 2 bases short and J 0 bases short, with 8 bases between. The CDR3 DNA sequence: TGTGCCAGCTCACCAGGGGGACATAGCAATCAGCCCCAGCATTTT. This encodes CASSPGGHSNQPQHF.

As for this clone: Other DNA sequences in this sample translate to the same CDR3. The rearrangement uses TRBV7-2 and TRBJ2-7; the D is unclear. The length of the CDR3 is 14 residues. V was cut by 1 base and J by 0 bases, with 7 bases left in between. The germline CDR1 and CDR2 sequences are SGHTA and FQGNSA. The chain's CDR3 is CASSLVASSYEQYF. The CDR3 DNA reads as TGTGCCAGCAGCTTAGTCGCCAGCTCCTACGAGCAGTACTTC.

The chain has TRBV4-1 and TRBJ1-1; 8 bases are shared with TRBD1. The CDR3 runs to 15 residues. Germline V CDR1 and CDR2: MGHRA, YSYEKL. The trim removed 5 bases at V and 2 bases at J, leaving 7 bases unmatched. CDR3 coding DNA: TGCGCCAGCAGCGGAAGGGGACAGGCCAACACTGAAGCTTTCTTT. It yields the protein CASSGRGQANTEAFF.

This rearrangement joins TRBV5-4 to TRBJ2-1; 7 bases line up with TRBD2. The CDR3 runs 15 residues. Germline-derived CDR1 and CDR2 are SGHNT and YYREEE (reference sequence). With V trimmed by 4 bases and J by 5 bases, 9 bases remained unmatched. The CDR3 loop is CASSRTLAENNEQFF. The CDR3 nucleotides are TGTGCCAGCAGCCGGACCCTAGCGGAAAACAATGAGCAGTTCTTC.

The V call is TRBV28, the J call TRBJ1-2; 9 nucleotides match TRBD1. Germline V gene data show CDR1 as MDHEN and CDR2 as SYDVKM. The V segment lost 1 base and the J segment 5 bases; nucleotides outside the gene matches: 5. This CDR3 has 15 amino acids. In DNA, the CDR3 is TGTGCCAGCAGTTTATTAGGGACAGGGCCTTATGGCTACACCTTC. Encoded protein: CASSLLGTGPYGYTF.

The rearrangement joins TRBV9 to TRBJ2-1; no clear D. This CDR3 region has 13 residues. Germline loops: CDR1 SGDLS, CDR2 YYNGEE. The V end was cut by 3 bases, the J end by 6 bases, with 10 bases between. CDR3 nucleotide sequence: TGTGCCAGCAGCGCTGCCTTGAGCAATGAGCAGTTCTTC. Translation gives CASSAALSNEQFF.